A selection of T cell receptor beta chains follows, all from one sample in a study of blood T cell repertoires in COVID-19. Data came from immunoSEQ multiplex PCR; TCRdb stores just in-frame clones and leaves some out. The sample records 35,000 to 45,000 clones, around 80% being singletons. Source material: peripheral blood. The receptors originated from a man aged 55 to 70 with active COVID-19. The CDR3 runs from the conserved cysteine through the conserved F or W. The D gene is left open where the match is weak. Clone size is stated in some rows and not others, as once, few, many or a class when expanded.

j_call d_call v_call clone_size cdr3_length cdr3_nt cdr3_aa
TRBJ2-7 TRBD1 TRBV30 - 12 TGTGCCTGGGAGGGGGCGGTTTACGAGCAGTACTTC CAWEGAVYEQYF
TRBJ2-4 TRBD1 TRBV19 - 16 TGTGCCAGTACCCCGACAGGGACCCTAGCCAAAAACATTCAGTACTTC CASTPTGTLAKNIQYF
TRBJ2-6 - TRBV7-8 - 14 TGTGCCAGCAGCAACCCGGCTGGGGCCAACGTCCTGACTTTC CASSNPAGANVLTF
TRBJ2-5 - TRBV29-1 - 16 TGCAGCGTTGACCAAGTCGTCGCCTCTGTTAGAGAGACCCAGTACTTC CSVDQVVASVRETQYF
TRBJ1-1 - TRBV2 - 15 TGTGCCAGCAGTGAAGGTCCCGGGAATTTGGCTGAAGCTTTCTTT CASSEGPGNLAEAFF
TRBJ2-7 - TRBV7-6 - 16 TGTGCCAGCAGCTCATCGCGAGCAGGGGTACCCTACGAGCAGTACTTC CASSSSRAGVPYEQYF
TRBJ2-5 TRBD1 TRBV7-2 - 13 TGTGCCGCAGGTTGGGACAGAATGGGGACCCAGTACTTC CAAGWDRMGTQYF
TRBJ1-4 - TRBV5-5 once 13 TGTGCCAGTGGGCCGGGGACTAATGAAAAACTGTTTTTT CASGPGTNEKLFF
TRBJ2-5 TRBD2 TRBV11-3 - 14 TGTGCCAGCAGCTCCCAGCGGGGACAAGAGACCCAGTACTTC CASSSQRGQETQYF
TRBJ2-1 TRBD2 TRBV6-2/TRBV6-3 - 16 TGTGCCAGCAGTTCCCTGACTAGCGGAACCTACAATGAGCAGTTCTTC CASSSLTSGTYNEQFF
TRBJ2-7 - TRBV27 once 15 TGTGCCAGCAGTTTATGGGGCAGGGCGGCTGACGAGCAGTACTTC CASSLWGRAADEQYF
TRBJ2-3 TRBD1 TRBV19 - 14 TGTGCCAGTAAAGGGACAGGGGGATTAGATACGCAGTATTTT CASKGTGGLDTQYF
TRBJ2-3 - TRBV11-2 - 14 TGTGCCAGCAGCTCTAATTGGAGGACAGATACGCAGTATTTT CASSSNWRTDTQYF
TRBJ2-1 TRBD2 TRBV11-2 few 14 TGTGCCAGCAGCTTTTCACTAGCGTCCAATGAGCAGTTCTTC CASSFSLASNEQFF
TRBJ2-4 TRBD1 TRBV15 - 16 TGTGCCACCAGCAGAGGAGGACAGGGAGGCAAAAACATTCAGTACTTC CATSRGGQGGKNIQYF
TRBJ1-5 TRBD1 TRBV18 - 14 TGTGCCAGCTCGCTGGGGACAGTGAATCAGCCCCAGCATTTT CASSLGTVNQPQHF
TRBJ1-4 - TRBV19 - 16 TGTGCCAGTAGTCCTCCTACGACACTGTCTAATGAAAAACTGTTTTTT CASSPPTTLSNEKLFF
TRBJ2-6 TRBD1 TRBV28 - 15 TGTGCCAGCAGTCTACAGGGGGCTGGGGCCAACGTCCTGACTTTC CASSLQGAGANVLTF
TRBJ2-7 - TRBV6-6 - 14 TGTGCCAGCAGTTACTCCGGGGTTTTCGTCGAGCAGTACTTC CASSYSGVFVEQYF